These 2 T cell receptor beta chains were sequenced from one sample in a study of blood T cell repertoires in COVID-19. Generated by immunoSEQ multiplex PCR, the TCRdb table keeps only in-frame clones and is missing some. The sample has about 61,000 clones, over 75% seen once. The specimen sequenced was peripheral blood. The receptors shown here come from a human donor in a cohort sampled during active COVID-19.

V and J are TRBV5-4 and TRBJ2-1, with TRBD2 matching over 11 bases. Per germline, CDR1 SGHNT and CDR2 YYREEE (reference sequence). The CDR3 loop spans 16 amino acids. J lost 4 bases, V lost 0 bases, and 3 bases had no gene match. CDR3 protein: CASSLEGTSGYNEQFF. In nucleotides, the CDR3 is TGTGCCAGCAGCTTGGAAGGGACTAGCGGATACAATGAGCAGTTCTTC.

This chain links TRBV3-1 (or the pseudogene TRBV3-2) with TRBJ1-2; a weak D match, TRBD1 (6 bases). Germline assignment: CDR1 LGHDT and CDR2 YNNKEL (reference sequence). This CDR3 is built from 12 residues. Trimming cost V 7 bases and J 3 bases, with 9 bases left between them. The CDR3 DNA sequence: TGTGCCAGCACACAGGGTGACTATGGCTACACCTTC. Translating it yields CASTQGDYGYTF.